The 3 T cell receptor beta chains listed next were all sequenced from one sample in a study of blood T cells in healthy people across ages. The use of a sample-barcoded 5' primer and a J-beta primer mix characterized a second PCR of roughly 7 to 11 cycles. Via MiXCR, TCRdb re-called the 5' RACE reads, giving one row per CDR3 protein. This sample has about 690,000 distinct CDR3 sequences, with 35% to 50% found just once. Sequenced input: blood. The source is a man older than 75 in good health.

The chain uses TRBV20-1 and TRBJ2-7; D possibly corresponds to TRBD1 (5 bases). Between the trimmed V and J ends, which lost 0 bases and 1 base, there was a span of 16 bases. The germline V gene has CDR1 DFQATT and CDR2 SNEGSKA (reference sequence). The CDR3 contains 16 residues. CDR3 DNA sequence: TGCAGTGCTAGAGATGGTGGAGTACAGGTTTCCTACGAGCAGTACTTC. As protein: CSARDGGVQVSYEQYF.

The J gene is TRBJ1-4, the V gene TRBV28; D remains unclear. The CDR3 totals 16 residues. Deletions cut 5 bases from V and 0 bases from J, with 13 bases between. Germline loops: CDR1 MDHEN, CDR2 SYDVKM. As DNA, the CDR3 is TGTGCCAGCAGTGAAGCCGGCCAAACAACTAATGAAAAACTGTTTTTT. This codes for CASSEAGQTTNEKLFF.

The CDR3, as DNA: TGTGCCAGCAGTCGTACACTAGCGGGAGGAGAGGATACGCAGTATTTT. It encodes CASSRTLAGGEDTQYF. This rearrangement joins TRBV11-1 to TRBJ2-3; TRBD2 matches 12 bases. In germline, CDR1 is SGHAT, CDR2 FQDESV (reference sequence). Trimming at V came to 6 bases and at J to 6 bases, leaving 10 bases not matched to a gene. The CDR3 is 16 residues long.